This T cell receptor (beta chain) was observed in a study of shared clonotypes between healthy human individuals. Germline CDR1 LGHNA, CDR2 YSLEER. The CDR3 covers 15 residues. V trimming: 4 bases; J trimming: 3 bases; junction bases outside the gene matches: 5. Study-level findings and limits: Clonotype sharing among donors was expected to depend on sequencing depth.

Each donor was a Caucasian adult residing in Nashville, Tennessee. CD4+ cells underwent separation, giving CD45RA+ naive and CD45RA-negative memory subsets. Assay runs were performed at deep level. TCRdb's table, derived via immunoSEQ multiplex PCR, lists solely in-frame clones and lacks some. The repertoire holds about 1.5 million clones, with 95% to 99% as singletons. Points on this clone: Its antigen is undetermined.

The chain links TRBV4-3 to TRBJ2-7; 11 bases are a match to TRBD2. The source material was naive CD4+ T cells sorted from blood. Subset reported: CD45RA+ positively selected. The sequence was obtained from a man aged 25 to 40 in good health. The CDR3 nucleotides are TGCGCCAGCAGCCCGGGACTAGCGGTAGACTACGAGCAGTACTTC. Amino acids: CASSPGLAVDYEQYF.